These 9 T cell receptor beta chains share one sample of origin, sequenced in a study of blood T cell repertoires in COVID-19. TCRdb's copy holds only in-frame clones and misses some; the assay was immunoSEQ multiplex PCR. The sample records hundreds of thousands of clones, roughly 80% being singletons. Material for sequencing was peripheral blood. These receptors all come from a woman aged 80 or older with active or convalescent COVID-19.

The chain joins TRBV11-3 to TRBJ2-1; D uncertain. The CDR3 contains 13 residues. Germline V gene data show CDR1 as SGHNT and CDR2 as YENEEA. Deletions cut 5 bases from V and 1 base from J, with 6 bases between. The CDR3 DNA sequence: TGTGCCAGCAGCCCTAGGTCCTACAATGAGCAGTTCTTC. It specifies CASSPRSYNEQFF.

The rearrangement uses TRBV28 and TRBJ1-5; tentative D call: TRBD1 (5 bases). The V and J ends lost 5 bases and 7 bases respectively, with 15 bases between them. This CDR3 is built from 14 residues. Germline CDR1 and CDR2: MDHEN and SYDVKM. The CDR3 nucleotides are TGTGCCAGCAGTGGGGCTGGAGGGGCCCAGCCCCAGCATTTT. It specifies CASSGAGGAQPQHF.

This chain links TRBV28 with TRBJ2-7; TRBD1 matches at 7 bases. The CDR3 is 15 residues long. In germline, CDR1 is MDHEN, CDR2 SYDVKM. Unmatched junction bases numbered 7, after V lost 2 bases and J lost 3 bases. CDR3 bases: TGTGCCAGCAGTTTAGAGGCGGCAGGGGGCTACGAGCAGTACTTC. It is translated as CASSLEAAGGYEQYF.

The chain carries TRBV3-1 (or the pseudogene TRBV3-2) and TRBJ1-5; 7 bases align to TRBD1. With V trimmed by 5 bases and J by 3 bases, 4 bases remained unmatched. The CDR3 consists of 14 residues. Looked up from germline, CDR1 is LGHDT and CDR2 is YNNKEL (reference sequence). DNA of the CDR3: TGTGCCAGCAGCTACGGACAGGCCAATCAGCCCCAGCATTTT. Translating it yields CASSYGQANQPQHF.

The chain recombines TRBV29-1 with TRBJ1-1; 8 bases match TRBD1. V was clipped by 7 bases and J by 3 bases; unmatched bases: 4. CDR1 and CDR2 from the germline V gene are SQVTM and ANQGSEA. CDR3 length: 12 residues. The CDR3: CSGMTGDTEAFF. CDR3 bases: TGCAGCGGGATGACAGGGGACACTGAAGCTTTCTTT. Variable domain in full (rest from reference TRBV29-1 and TRBJ1-1): SAVISQKPSRDICQRGTSLTIQCQVDSQVTMMFWYRQQPGQSLTLIATANQGSEATYESGFVIDKFPISRPNLTFSTLTVSNMSPEDSSIYLCSGMTGDTEAFFGQGTRLTVV.

The genes are TRBV7-3 and TRBJ2-7; tentatively, D is TRBD1 (6 bases). The V and J ends lost 5 bases and 1 base respectively, with 12 bases between them. The CDR3 is made up of 14 amino acids. CDR1 SGHTA and CDR2 FQGTGA come from the germline V gene. CDR3 coding DNA: TGTGCCAGCAGCACGAACAGGGAGTCCTACGAGCAGTACTTC. Translating it yields CASSTNRESYEQYF.

The rearrangement joins TRBV5-8 to TRBJ2-3, with TRBD2 matching over 12 bases. Germline V lookup: CDR1 SGHTS, CDR2 YDEGEE. CDR3 length equals 15 residues. V gave up 4 bases and J gave up 3 bases; unmatched junction bases: 3. The CDR3 protein is CASSPGTSGTDTQYF. The CDR3 region has the DNA TGTGCCAGCAGCCCAGGGACTAGCGGGACAGATACGCAGTATTTT.

This chain links TRBV6-1 with TRBJ2-3; D call uncertain. Germline CDR1 reads MNHNS; CDR2 reads SASEGT. The CDR3 is made up of 15 amino acids. With 3 bases removed from V and 1 base from J, the gap between germline ends came to 11 bases. The CDR3 region has the DNA TGTGCCAGCAGTGACCCCGGGTCGGGCACAGATACGCAGTATTTT. Translation: CASSDPGSGTDTQYF.

The CDR3 reads CASGPDSRSGNTIYF. CDR3 DNA: TGTGCCAGCGGCCCGGACAGCCGCTCTGGAAACACCATATATTTT. This chain uses TRBV7-6 with TRBJ1-3; maybe TRBD1 (6 bases). CDR1 is SGHVS, CDR2 FNYEAQ, per germline. The CDR3 covers 15 residues. V lost 8 bases, J lost 0 bases, and 14 bases lay in between.